Following are 7 T cell receptor beta chains from one sample sequenced in a study of blood T cell repertoires in COVID-19. TCRdb's copy holds only in-frame clones and misses some; the assay was immunoSEQ multiplex PCR. The sample has a few hundred thousand clones; just over 85% are singletons. Sequenced input: peripheral blood. Receptors originate from a man aged 30 to 45 who had recovered from COVID-19.

The rearrangement joins TRBV12-5 to TRBJ2-4, with a weak D call TRBD1 (6 bases). CDR3 length: 21 residues. Germline V gene data show CDR1 as LGHNT and CDR2 as FRNRAP. The ends were cut back, 2 bases at V and 1 base at J, with 27 bases in the middle. CDR3 bases: TGTGCTAGTGGTTTGTGTCTCTTGCCGGGGCCTTTGAGGGGGGCCAAAAACATTCAGTACTTC. It is translated as CASGLCLLPGPLRGAKNIQYF.

This chain joins TRBV5-1 and TRBJ2-2, with TRBD2 as a possible D gene (5 bases). This CDR3 comprises 15 residues. The germline gives CDR1 SGHRS, CDR2 YFSETQ. Trimming took 0 bases from V and 6 from J, leaving 12 bases between them. The CDR3 coding sequence is TGCGCCAGCAGCTTGGGGGCCGGGAAGTCCGGGGAGCTGTTTTTT. Translation gives CASSLGAGKSGELFF.

J is TRBJ1-1 and V is TRBV10-1; no clear D gene. Between the trimmed V and J ends, which lost 10 bases and 0 bases, there was a span of 6 bases. The CDR3 extends over 11 amino acids. Germline V gene lookup returns CDR1 WNHNN and CDR2 SYGVQD (reference sequence). The CDR3 nucleotides are TGCGCCACCCCATTGAACACTGAAGCTTTCTTT. Translated: CATPLNTEAFF.

This chain links TRBV18 with TRBJ2-1, with TRBD1 matching 8 bases. V lost 6 bases to trimming and J lost 7 bases; unmatched junction nucleotides: 8. This CDR3 region has 14 residues. CDR1 is KGHSH, CDR2 LQKENI, per germline. The CDR3 region is CASSPWTGLNEQFF. The CDR3 coding sequence is TGTGCCAGCTCCCCTTGGACAGGGCTTAATGAGCAGTTCTTC.

The V and J genes are TRBV12-5 and TRBJ1-5; D remains ambiguous. Germline values: CDR1 LGHNT, CDR2 FRNRAP. V lost 3 bases to trimming and J lost 4 bases, with 7 bases between them. The CDR3 runs to 13 residues. CDR3 protein: CASGFRENQPQHF. CDR3 nucleotides: TGTGCTAGTGGTTTTAGGGAGAATCAGCCCCAGCATTTT.

The chain links TRBV14 to TRBJ2-7; weak D call: TRBD1 (6 bases). The V end was cut by 0 bases, the J end by 0 bases, with 12 bases between. The CDR3 sequence is 16 residues long. The germline V gene encodes CDR1 SGHDN and CDR2 FVKESK. DNA for the CDR3: TGTGCCAGCAGCCAAGATGACAGGTTGGCCTCCTACGAGCAGTACTTC. The encoded protein is CASSQDDRLASYEQYF.

This chain connects TRBV10-3 to TRBJ2-2; maybe TRBD1 (7 bases). Per the germline V gene, CDR1 is ENHRY and CDR2 is SYGVKD. The CDR3 totals 17 residues. The V gene lost 8 bases and the J gene lost 5 bases, with 24 bases spanning the gap. CDR3 sequence reads: CAIGVWGDRAGTGELFF. The CDR3 nucleotides are TGTGCCATCGGGGTTTGGGGGGACAGAGCCGGGACCGGGGAGCTGTTTTTT.